The count of the clone carrying this TCR beta chain is one. No antigen is known for it. Only in-frame clones appear in the TCRdb table, and some are missing; sequencing was by immunoSEQ multiplex PCR. Altogether around 140,000 clones are present, about 82% being singletons, with the ten largest covering under 8%. This entry belongs to a study of T cell responses to AZD1222 COVID-19 vaccine. Study observations and caveats: Baseline seropositivity occurred in only a handful of AZD1222 recipients. Spike-spanning, vaccine-associated CD4 TCRs were dominant at 160-218 and 743-854. Regions left unmutated in variants are reportedly the target of nearly half of spike-specific TCRs. Donor demographics were predominantly white British with a female majority; clonal diversity may be underestimated.

CDR1 is WNHNN and CDR2 is SYGVQD in the germline V gene (reference sequence). This CDR3 comprises 15 residues. The ends lost 4 bases at V and 2 bases at J; junction bases unmatched: 6. The chain carries TRBV10-1 and TRBJ1-2; 8 bases map to TRBD1. Sequences were derived from peripheral blood, sampled 28 days after the second dose of the MenACWY control vaccine. This sequence was found in an adult who received the MenACWY meningococcal vaccine as a control. CDR3 nucleotides: TGCGCCAGCAGTGCCGACAGGGGCCCGAACTATGGCTACACCTTC. Protein product: CASSADRGPNYGYTF.